Described below is a single T cell receptor beta chain sequence and its context. V lost 0 bases and J lost 6, with 13 bases in between. CDR3 length: 14 residues. The germline V gene has CDR1 SGHDT and CDR2 YYEEEE. Following autologous stem cell transplantation, relapse occurred in every patient, and exposure to brentuximab vedotin varied. Each best response was a complete response, a partial response or progressive disease. Here immunoSEQ multiplex PCR was the method, and the copy in TCRdb shows in-frame clones only, minus some. In the table there are about 54,000 clones, under 95% of which are singletons. The sample belongs to a study of PD-1 blockade in classical Hodgkin lymphoma.

This chain connects TRBV5-6 to TRBJ2-7; D is unclear. The input for sequencing was peripheral blood mononuclear cells (PBMCs), taken before the second cycle of nivolumab. The sequence was collected from a human donor with classical Hodgkin lymphoma. CDR3 sequence: CASSLAIVSAEQYF. The CDR3 region has the DNA TGTGCCAGCAGCTTGGCTATTGTATCGGCCGAGCAGTACTTC.